Only one count was recorded for the clone carrying this T cell receptor (beta chain). The data stem from a study of cytomegalovirus exposure and HLA in healthy donors. The PCR used 60 Vbeta and 13 Jbeta primers. Sequenced by immunoSEQ multiplex PCR; TCRdb stores in-frame clones only, minus some. Among under 200,000 clones listed, roughly four fifths were seen once. The CDR3 spans 17 residues. Looked up from germline, CDR1 is LGHNA and CDR2 is YNFKEQ. The V segment lost 6 bases and the J segment 5 bases; nucleotides outside the gene matches: 18. The chain recombines TRBV4-2 with TRBJ2-5; TRBD2 agrees at 7 bases. Material: PBMCs. This clonotype was sampled from a female donor in good health and CMV-seronegative. CDR3 sequence: CASSYSGQPAGSETQYF. CDR3 coding DNA: TGTGCCAGCAGTTATTCAGGGCAACCAGCGGGGTCCGAGACCCAGTACTTC.